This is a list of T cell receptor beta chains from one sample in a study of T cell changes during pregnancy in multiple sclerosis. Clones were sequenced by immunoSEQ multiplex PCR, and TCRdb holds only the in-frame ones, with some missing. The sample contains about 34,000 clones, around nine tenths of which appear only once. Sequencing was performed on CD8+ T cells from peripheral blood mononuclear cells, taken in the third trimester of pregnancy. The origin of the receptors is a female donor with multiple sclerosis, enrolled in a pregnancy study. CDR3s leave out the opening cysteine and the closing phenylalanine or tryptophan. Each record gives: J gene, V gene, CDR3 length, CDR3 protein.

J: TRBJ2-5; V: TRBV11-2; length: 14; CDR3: ASSLALAGGRETQY
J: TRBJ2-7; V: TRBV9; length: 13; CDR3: ASSGRGGGIYEQY
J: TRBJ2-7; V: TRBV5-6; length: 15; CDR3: ASSGGTSGGRHYEQY
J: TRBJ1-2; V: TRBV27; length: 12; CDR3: ASSPGGKGYGYT
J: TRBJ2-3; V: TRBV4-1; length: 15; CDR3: ASSQLPIVVPADTQY
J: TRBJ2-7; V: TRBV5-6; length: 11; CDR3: ASSFEVAYEQY
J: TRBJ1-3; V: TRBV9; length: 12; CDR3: ASSVAGSGNTIY
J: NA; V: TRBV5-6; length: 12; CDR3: ASSLGHTSYEQY
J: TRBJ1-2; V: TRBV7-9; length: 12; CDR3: ASSSEQAVYGYT
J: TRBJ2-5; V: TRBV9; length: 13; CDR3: ASSAAGRGDGTQY
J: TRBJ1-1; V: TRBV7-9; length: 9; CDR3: ASSRGTEAF
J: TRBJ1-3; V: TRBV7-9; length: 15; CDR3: ASSDMGLTSSGNTIY
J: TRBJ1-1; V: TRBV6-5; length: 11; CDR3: ASSLRQDTEAF
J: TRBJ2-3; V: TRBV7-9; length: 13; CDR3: ASSPLAGGQDTQY
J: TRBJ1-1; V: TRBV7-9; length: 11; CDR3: ASSPRTGSEAF
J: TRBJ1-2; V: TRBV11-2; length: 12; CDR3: ASSLGGTINGYT
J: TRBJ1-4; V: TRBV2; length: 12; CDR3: ASRRQGAGEKLF
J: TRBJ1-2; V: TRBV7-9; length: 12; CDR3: ASSPSTGEPGYT
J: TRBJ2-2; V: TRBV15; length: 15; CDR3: ATSLGLAGGRTGELF
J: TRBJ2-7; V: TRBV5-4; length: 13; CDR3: ASSLARGAVAEQY
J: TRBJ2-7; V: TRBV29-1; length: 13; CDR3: SVESSSGDSYEQY
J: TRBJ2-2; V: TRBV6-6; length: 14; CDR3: ASSYSGQGDTGELF
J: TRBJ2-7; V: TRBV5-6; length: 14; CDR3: ASSPMGQGRAYEQY
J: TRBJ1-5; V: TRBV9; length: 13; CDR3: ASSVGQGGNQPQH
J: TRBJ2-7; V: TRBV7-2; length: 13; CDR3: ASSFSGGGTYEQY
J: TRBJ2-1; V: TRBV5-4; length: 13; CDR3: ASSLASGAHNEQF
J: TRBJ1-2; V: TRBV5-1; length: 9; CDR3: ASGQGNGYT
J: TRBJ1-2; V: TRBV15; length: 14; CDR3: ATSRSGTGRGDGYT
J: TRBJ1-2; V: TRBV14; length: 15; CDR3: ASSVGQGDFDFYGYT
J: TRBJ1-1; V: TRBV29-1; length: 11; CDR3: SVETGMNTEAF
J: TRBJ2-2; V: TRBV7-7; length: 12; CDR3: ASSLGGNTGELF
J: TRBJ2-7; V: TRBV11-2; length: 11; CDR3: ASSLGASYEQY
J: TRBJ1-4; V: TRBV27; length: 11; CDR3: ASSFVANEKLF